These T cell receptor beta chains were read from a single sample in a study of T-cell reconstitution after alpha-beta-depleted transplantation in children. One entry per CDR3 protein results from TCRdb running MiXCR on the PCR reads. This sample carries a few hundred thousand distinct CDR3 sequences, about an eighth of them seen once, and the ten largest clones take 2% to 2.5%. The sample in question was PBMCs, mostly from graft donor cells, obtained 360 days after TCRalphabeta/CD19-depleted stem cell transplant. Every receptor here comes from a male patient younger than 18 who had a stem cell transplant for acute myeloid leukemia, so the T cells may come from the graft donor. Both conserved end residues are part of each CDR3. The order of the fields is clone size, D gene, J gene, V gene, CDR3 protein, CDR3 DNA. D genes are given only for firm matches. Size is stated for part of the rows, as once, few or many counts, or as a class when the clone is expanded.

clone size: many
D gene: .
J gene: TRBJ2-2
V gene: TRBV28
CDR3 protein: CASSLEWELFF
CDR3 DNA: TGTGCCAGCAGTTTAGAATGGGAGCTGTTTTTT

clone size: few
D gene: .
J gene: TRBJ2-6
V gene: TRBV4-3
CDR3 protein: CASSLLIGWDSGANVLTF
CDR3 DNA: TGCGCCAGCAGCCTTCTAATAGGATGGGATTCTGGGGCCAACGTCCTGACTTTC

clone size: .
D gene: .
J gene: TRBJ2-1
V gene: TRBV28
CDR3 protein: CASKPGTTSNEQFF
CDR3 DNA: TGTGCCAGCAAACCCGGGACCACTTCTAATGAGCAGTTCTTC

clone size: once
D gene: .
J gene: TRBJ2-5
V gene: TRBV20-1
CDR3 protein: CSARGQAQETQYF
CDR3 DNA: TGCAGTGCACGGGGGCAGGCGCAAGAGACCCAGTACTTC

clone size: .
D gene: TRBD2
J gene: TRBJ2-1
V gene: TRBV29-1
CDR3 protein: CSAKGGGSGSSYNEQFF
CDR3 DNA: TGCAGCGCCAAGGGAGGAGGTAGCGGGAGCTCCTACAATGAGCAGTTCTTC

clone size: .
D gene: TRBD2
J gene: TRBJ2-3
V gene: TRBV6-5
CDR3 protein: CASSYAKTSGSEDTQYF
CDR3 DNA: TGTGCCAGCAGTTACGCCAAAACTAGCGGGAGTGAAGATACGCAGTATTTT

clone size: few
D gene: .
J gene: TRBJ2-3
V gene: TRBV5-1
CDR3 protein: CASSKQMDTQYF
CDR3 DNA: TGCGCCAGCAGTAAACAGATGGATACGCAGTATTTT

clone size: .
D gene: .
J gene: TRBJ2-1
V gene: TRBV6-2/TRBV6-3
CDR3 protein: CASSYLDGGLYNEQFF
CDR3 DNA: TGTGCCAGCAGTTACCTAGACGGGGGGCTGTACAATGAGCAGTTCTTC

clone size: .
D gene: .
J gene: TRBJ2-3
V gene: TRBV29-1
CDR3 protein: CSVVAGNTDTQYF
CDR3 DNA: TGCAGCGTTGTGGCAGGTAACACAGATACGCAGTATTTT

clone size: many
D gene: .
J gene: TRBJ2-7
V gene: TRBV7-2
CDR3 protein: CASTLEESGPYEQYF
CDR3 DNA: TGTGCCAGCACCCTAGAGGAAAGCGGACCCTACGAGCAGTACTTC

clone size: few
D gene: TRBD1
J gene: TRBJ2-2
V gene: TRBV3-1
CDR3 protein: CASSPAGGITGELFF
CDR3 DNA: TGTGCCAGCAGCCCCGCAGGGGGCATTACCGGGGAGCTGTTTTTT

clone size: few
D gene: TRBD2
J gene: TRBJ2-7
V gene: TRBV11-2
CDR3 protein: CASSHSAGGGYEQYF
CDR3 DNA: TGTGCCAGCAGCCATTCAGCGGGAGGGGGGTACGAGCAGTACTTC

clone size: .
D gene: .
J gene: TRBJ2-1
V gene: TRBV30
CDR3 protein: CAWMKGPVMGNEQFF
CDR3 DNA: TGTGCCTGGATGAAAGGGCCTGTGATGGGCAATGAGCAGTTCTTC

clone size: few
D gene: TRBD2
J gene: TRBJ2-5
V gene: TRBV28
CDR3 protein: CASRIAGGSHETQYF
CDR3 DNA: TGTGCCAGCAGGATAGCGGGAGGGTCCCACGAGACCCAGTACTTC

clone size: few
D gene: .
J gene: TRBJ2-3
V gene: TRBV29-1
CDR3 protein: CSVRQVYTDTQYF
CDR3 DNA: TGCAGCGTCCGACAGGTTTACACAGATACGCAGTATTTT

clone size: .
D gene: TRBD2
J gene: TRBJ2-7
V gene: TRBV20-1
CDR3 protein: CSASWPSGRALGYEQYF
CDR3 DNA: TGCAGTGCTAGTTGGCCTAGCGGGAGGGCCTTGGGCTACGAGCAGTACTTC

clone size: .
D gene: .
J gene: TRBJ2-5
V gene: TRBV18
CDR3 protein: CASSPPRGIPETQYF
CDR3 DNA: TGTGCCAGCTCACCACCGCGGGGAATCCCAGAGACCCAGTACTTC

clone size: .
D gene: TRBD2
J gene: TRBJ2-1
V gene: TRBV5-1
CDR3 protein: CAISPEGGLAVNNEQFF
CDR3 DNA: TGCGCCATCAGCCCCGAGGGGGGACTAGCGGTAAACAATGAGCAGTTCTTC

clone size: few
D gene: TRBD1
J gene: TRBJ2-3
V gene: TRBV5-4
CDR3 protein: CAIPGTGSDTQYF
CDR3 DNA: TGTGCCATACCCGGGACAGGGTCAGATACGCAGTATTTT

clone size: few
D gene: .
J gene: TRBJ2-3
V gene: TRBV11-3
CDR3 protein: CASSPKDGPDTQYF
CDR3 DNA: TGTGCCAGCAGCCCCAAGGACGGCCCGGATACGCAGTATTTT

clone size: .
D gene: .
J gene: TRBJ2-7
V gene: TRBV4-1
CDR3 protein: CASSQDPVGTVANPADEQYF
CDR3 DNA: TGCGCCAGCAGCCAAGATCCGGTCGGGACGGTGGCTAACCCCGCCGACGAGCAGTACTTC

clone size: few
D gene: TRBD1
J gene: TRBJ2-2
V gene: TRBV12-3/TRBV12-4
CDR3 protein: CASSFRQGPSSNTGELFF
CDR3 DNA: TGTGCCAGCAGTTTTCGACAGGGCCCCTCATCGAACACCGGGGAGCTGTTTTTT

clone size: many
D gene: TRBD2
J gene: TRBJ2-1
V gene: TRBV7-3
CDR3 protein: CASSSGLDGPFF
CDR3 DNA: TGTGCCAGCAGCTCCGGACTAGACGGTCCGTTCTTC

clone size: .
D gene: .
J gene: TRBJ1-2
V gene: TRBV2
CDR3 protein: CASSASPTANYGYTF
CDR3 DNA: TGTGCCAGCAGCGCGTCGCCAACAGCTAACTATGGCTACACCTTC

clone size: .
D gene: .
J gene: TRBJ2-3
V gene: TRBV3-1
CDR3 protein: CASTYGGVYTDTQYF
CDR3 DNA: TGTGCCAGCACCTACGGGGGAGTTTACACAGATACGCAGTATTTT

clone size: many
D gene: .
J gene: TRBJ2-2
V gene: TRBV4-3
CDR3 protein: CASSRGPAGELFF
CDR3 DNA: TGCGCCAGCAGCCGTGGCCCGGCCGGGGAGCTGTTTTTT

clone size: many
D gene: TRBD2
J gene: TRBJ2-7
V gene: TRBV5-5
CDR3 protein: CASGFPSGEFYEQYF
CDR3 DNA: TGTGCCAGCGGATTTCCTAGCGGAGAATTCTACGAGCAGTACTTC

clone size: many
D gene: .
J gene: TRBJ2-5
V gene: TRBV27
CDR3 protein: CASSPKGLLETQYF
CDR3 DNA: TGTGCCAGCAGTCCTAAGGGGCTCCTGGAGACCCAGTACTTC